The 9 T cell receptor beta chains reported below all come from one sample, sequenced in a study of low-dose radiotherapy and immunotherapy resistance in tumors. TRAV- and TRBV-specific primers were used for first-strand cDNA, which covered alpha and beta chains. The PCR that amplified TCRs ran for around 20 cycles, relying on a constant-region primer and a V-primer adapter. Via MiXCR, TCRdb re-called the reads, giving one row per CDR3 protein. The table has roughly 13,000 distinct CDR3 sequences, approximately 57% seen once. The receptors were sampled from a human donor with advanced metastatic prostate, ovarian, gallbladder or colorectal cancer (not recorded which). This table probably holds off-target reads from a library built for another chain.

This clonotype has just a few counts. The rearrangement joins TRBV5-1 to TRBJ1-1; D unclear. This CDR3 spans 14 amino acids. From germline, CDR1 is SGHRS and CDR2 YFSETQ. V was pared by 4 bases and J by 1 base, with 11 bases between. CDR3 in DNA: TGCGCCAGCAGCGCAGAACAAACGAACACTGAAGCTTTCTTT. It encodes CASSAEQTNTEAFF.

In this sample, this clonotype turned up a few times. This chain uses TRBV20-1 with TRBJ1-2, with 8 nucleotides matching TRBD1. The junction had 12 bases not matched to a gene; V was cut back by 6 bases and J by 6 bases. Germline CDR1 reads DFQATT; CDR2 reads SNEGSKA (reference sequence). This CDR3 spans 14 amino acids. The CDR3 sequence: CSATRGTGLDGYTF. The CDR3 DNA reads as TGCAGTGCAACCAGAGGGACAGGACTAGATGGCTACACCTTC.

V usage is TRBV11-2 and J usage is TRBJ2-1, with a weak D call TRBD1 (5 bases). CDR3 size: 15 residues. Deletions cut 5 bases from V and 0 bases from J, with 11 bases between. Germline CDR1 is SGHAT and CDR2 is FQNNGV. The CDR3 sequence is CASSPSTGSYNEQFF. The DNA of the CDR3 is TGTGCCAGCAGCCCATCTACAGGCTCCTACAATGAGCAGTTCTTC.

In this sample, this clonotype turned up a few times. This chain uses TRBV25-1 with TRBJ2-2; D ambiguous. Germline-derived CDR1 and CDR2 are MGHDK and SYGVNS. This CDR3 comprises 12 residues. V lost 5 bases and J lost 5, with 6 bases in between. The CDR3 DNA reads TGTGCCAGCAGTTTCCGAACCGGGGAGCTGTTTTTT. Amino acid sequence: CASSFRTGELFF. Combining the CDR3 with reference TRBV25-1 and TRBJ2-2 gives the whole variable domain EADIYQTPRYLVIGTGKKITLECSQTMGHDKMYWYQQDPGMELHLIHYSYGVNSTEKGDLSSESTVSRIRTEHFPLTLESARPSHTSQYLCASSFRTGELFFGEGSRLTVL.

This clonotype was seen more than once but under ten times. The rearrangement uses TRBV7-8 and TRBJ2-7, with TRBD2 matching 16 bases. V lost 1 base and J lost 3; bases outside the gene matches: 3. Germline CDR1 and CDR2: SGHVS and FQNEAQ. This CDR3 is built from 17 residues. The DNA for the CDR3 is TGTGCCAGCAGCTTAGAGGGGACTAGCGGGAGGGGCTACGAGCAGTACTTC. Translating it yields CASSLEGTSGRGYEQYF.

J is TRBJ1-1 and V is TRBV1; the D call of TRBD1 is as the table states it, not checked on the DNA. TRBV1 counts as a pseudogene. The CDR3 is made up of 12 amino acids. CDR3 amino acids: CTSSQEYEPLTF. The CDR3 bases are TGCACCAGCAGCCAAGAATACGAGCCCCTTACCTTT.

This clonotype has a handful of counts. This chain links TRBV10-3 with TRBJ2-3; 10 positions match TRBD2. V was clipped by 6 bases and J by 4 bases; unmatched bases: 4. Germline assignment: CDR1 ENHRY and CDR2 SYGVKD. The CDR3 extends over 14 amino acids. CDR3 region: CAISPSGGADTQYF. The CDR3 region has the DNA TGTGCCATCAGCCCAAGCGGGGGGGCAGATACGCAGTATTTT.

This chain joins TRBV5-6 and TRBJ1-2; D uncertain. With 4 bases removed from V and 4 bases from J, the gap between germline ends came to 11 bases. Per germline, CDR1 SGHDT and CDR2 YYEEEE. The CDR3 spans 13 residues. This CDR3 is CASSDGQTYGYTF. CDR3 coding DNA: TGTGCCAGCAGCGACGGCCAGACCTATGGCTACACCTTC.

Notes on this clonotype: The junction departs from the called germline gene at one end, perhaps through a read error. The chain links TRBV28 to TRBJ1-5, with D perhaps TRBD1 (5 bases). The germline CDR1 and CDR2 sequences are MDHEN and SYDVKM. The CDR3 is 14 amino acids. This CDR3 reads CASRLSTGNQPQHF. DNA of the CDR3: TGTGCCAGCAGATTATCGACAGGCAATCAGCCCCAGCATTTT.